This T cell receptor (beta chain) was sequenced for a study of shared clonotypes between healthy human individuals. Study details: Plates per donor: three CD4 naive, three CD4 memory, two CD8 naive, one CD8 memory.

Measured with immunoSEQ multiplex PCR; TCRdb has only the in-frame clones, and not every one. The table includes approximately 2,000,000 clones, under 95% detected once. CDR1 is GTSNPN, CDR2 SVGIG, per germline (reference sequence). J lost 5 bases, V lost 8 bases, and 2 bases had no gene match. The CDR3 extends over 12 amino acids. This receptor was identified in a man younger than 35 in good health. Some clones in this sample may be carry-over from other donors' samples. Specimen: naive CD4+ T cells from PBMCs. Specified subset: CD45RA+ positively selected. This rearrangement joins TRBV30 to TRBJ2-1; TRBD1 agrees at 11 bases. The CDR3 region is CAQGQGDNEQFF. The DNA for the CDR3 is TGTGCCCAGGGACAGGGGGACAATGAGCAGTTCTTC. Together with reference TRBV30 and TRBJ2-1, the CDR3 gives the full variable domain: SQTIHQWPATLVQPVGSPLSLECTVEGTSNPNLYWYRQAAGRGLQLLFYSVGIGQISSEVPQNLSASRPQDRQFILSSKKLLLSDSGFYLCAQGQGDNEQFFGPGTRLTVL.